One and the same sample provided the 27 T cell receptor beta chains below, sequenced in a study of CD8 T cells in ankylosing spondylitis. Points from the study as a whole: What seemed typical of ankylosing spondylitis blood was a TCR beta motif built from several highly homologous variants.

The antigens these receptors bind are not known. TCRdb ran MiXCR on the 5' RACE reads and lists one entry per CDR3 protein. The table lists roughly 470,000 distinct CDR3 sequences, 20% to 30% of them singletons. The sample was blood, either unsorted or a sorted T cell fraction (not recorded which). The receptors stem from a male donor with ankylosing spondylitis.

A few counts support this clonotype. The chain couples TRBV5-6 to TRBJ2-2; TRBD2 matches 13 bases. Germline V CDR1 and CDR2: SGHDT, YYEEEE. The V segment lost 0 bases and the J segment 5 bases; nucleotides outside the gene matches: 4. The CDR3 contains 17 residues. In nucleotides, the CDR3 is TGTGCCAGCAGCTTGGTACTAGCGGGAGGGAAGACCGGGGAGCTGTTTTTT. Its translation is CASSLVLAGGKTGELFF.

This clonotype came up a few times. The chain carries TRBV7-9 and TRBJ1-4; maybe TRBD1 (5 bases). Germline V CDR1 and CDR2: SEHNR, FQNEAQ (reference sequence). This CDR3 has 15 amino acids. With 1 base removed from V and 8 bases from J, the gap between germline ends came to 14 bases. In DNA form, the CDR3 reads TGTGCCAGCAGCTTAGAACGCAGGGCAGACGAAAAACTGTTTTTT. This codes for CASSLERRADEKLFF.

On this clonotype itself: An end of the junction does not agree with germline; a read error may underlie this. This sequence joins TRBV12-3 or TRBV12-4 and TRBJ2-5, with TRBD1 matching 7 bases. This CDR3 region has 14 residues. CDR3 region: CATSTLLQGETQYF. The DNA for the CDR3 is TGTGCCACCAGTACCCTACTACAGGGGGAGACCCAGTACTTC.

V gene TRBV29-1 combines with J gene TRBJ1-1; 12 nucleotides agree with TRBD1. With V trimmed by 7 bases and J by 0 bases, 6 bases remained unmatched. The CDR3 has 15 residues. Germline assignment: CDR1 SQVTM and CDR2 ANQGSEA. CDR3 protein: CSASGTGGLNTEAFF. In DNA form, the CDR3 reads TGCAGCGCTTCCGGGACAGGGGGCTTGAACACTGAAGCTTTCTTT.

CDR3 loop: CASSPRLAGVSNTGELFF. In nucleotides, the CDR3 is TGCGCCAGCAGCCCCCGACTAGCGGGAGTTTCGAACACCGGGGAGCTGTTTTTT. The chain joins TRBV4-1 to TRBJ2-2; 12 bases match TRBD2. The germline CDR1 and CDR2 sequences are MGHRA and YSYEKL. The CDR3 contains 18 residues. Losses at the gene ends were 4 bases for V and 0 bases for J; bases not matched to a gene: 6.

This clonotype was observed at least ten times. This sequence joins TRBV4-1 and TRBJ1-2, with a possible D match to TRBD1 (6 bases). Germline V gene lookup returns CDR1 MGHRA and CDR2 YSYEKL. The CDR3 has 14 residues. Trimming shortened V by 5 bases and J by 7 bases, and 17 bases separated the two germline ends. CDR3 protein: CASSAVQGFGGYTF. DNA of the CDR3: TGCGCCAGCAGCGCGGTCCAGGGGTTTGGTGGCTACACCTTC.

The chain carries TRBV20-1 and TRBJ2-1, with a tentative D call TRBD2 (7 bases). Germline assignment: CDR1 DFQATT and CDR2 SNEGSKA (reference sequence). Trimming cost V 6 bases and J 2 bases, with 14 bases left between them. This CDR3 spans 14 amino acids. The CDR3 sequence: CSAPGAGAYNEQFF. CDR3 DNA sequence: TGCAGTGCCCCAGGGGCGGGAGCCTACAATGAGCAGTTCTTC.

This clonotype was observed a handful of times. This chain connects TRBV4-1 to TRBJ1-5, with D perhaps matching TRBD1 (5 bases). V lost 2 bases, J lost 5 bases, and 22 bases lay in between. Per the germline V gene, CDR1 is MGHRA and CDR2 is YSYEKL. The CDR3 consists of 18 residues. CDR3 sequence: CASSQRDWGKKNDQPQHF. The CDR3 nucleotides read TGCGCCAGCAGCCAACGGGACTGGGGAAAGAAAAACGATCAGCCCCAGCATTTT.

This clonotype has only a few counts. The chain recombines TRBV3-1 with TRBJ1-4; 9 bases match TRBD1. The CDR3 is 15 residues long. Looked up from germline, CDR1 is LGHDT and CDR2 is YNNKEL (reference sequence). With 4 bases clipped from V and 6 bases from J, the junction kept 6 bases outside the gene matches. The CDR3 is CASSRRDRAHEKLFF. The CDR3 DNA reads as TGTGCCAGCAGCCGCCGGGACAGGGCCCATGAAAAACTGTTTTTT.

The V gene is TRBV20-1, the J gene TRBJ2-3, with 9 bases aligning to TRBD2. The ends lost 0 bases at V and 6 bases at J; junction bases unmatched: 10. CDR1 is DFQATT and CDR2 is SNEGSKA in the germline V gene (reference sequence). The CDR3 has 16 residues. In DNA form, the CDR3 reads TGCAGTGCTAGAGATCTCGCGGGAGGGCGAAGGGATACGCAGTATTTT. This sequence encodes CSARDLAGGRRDTQYF.

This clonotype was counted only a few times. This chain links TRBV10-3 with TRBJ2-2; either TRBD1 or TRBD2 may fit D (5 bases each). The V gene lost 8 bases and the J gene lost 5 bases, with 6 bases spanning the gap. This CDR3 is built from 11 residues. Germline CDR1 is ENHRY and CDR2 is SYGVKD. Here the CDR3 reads CAIGTTGELFF. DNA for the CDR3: TGTGCCATCGGGACGACCGGGGAGCTGTTTTTT.

CDR3 region: CSARDPSGRFSYEQYF. CDR3 sequence (DNA): TGCAGTGCTAGAGACCCCAGCGGGAGGTTCTCCTACGAGCAGTACTTC. The rearrangement links TRBV20-1 to TRBJ2-7; 9 nucleotides agree with TRBD2. Germline values: CDR1 DFQATT, CDR2 SNEGSKA (reference sequence). The CDR3 spans 16 residues. Losses at the gene ends were 0 bases for V and 0 bases for J; bases not matched to a gene: 6.

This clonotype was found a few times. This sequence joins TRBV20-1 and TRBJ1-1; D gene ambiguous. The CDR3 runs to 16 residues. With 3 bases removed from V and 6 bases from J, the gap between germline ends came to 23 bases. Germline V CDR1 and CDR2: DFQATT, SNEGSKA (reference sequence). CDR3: CSARVFGMGSTSEAFF. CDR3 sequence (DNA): TGCAGTGCTAGGGTCTTCGGTATGGGCAGCACCTCTGAAGCTTTCTTT.

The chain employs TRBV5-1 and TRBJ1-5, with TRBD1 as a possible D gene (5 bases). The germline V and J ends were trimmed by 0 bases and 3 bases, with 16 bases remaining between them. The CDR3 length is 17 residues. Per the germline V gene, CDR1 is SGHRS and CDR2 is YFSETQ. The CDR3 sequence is CASSLGGGSVHNQPQHF. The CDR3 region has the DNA TGCGCCAGCAGCTTGGGCGGGGGGAGCGTACACAATCAGCCCCAGCATTTT.

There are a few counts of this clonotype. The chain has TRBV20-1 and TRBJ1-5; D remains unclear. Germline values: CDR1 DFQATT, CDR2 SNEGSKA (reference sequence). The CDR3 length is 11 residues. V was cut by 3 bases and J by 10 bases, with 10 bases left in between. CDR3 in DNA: TGCAGTGCTAGCCAAGGAGAACCCCAGCATTTT. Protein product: CSASQGEPQHF.

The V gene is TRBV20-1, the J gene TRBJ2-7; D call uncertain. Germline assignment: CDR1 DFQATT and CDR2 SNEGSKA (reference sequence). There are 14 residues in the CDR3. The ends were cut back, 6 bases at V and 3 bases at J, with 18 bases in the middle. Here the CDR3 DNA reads TGCAGTGCCCTCACACATACTGATCACTACGAGCAGTACGTC. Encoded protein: CSALTHTDHYEQYV.

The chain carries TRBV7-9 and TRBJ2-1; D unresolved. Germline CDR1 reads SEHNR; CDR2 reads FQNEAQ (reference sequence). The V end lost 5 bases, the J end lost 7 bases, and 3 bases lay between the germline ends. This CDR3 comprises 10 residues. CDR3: CASSPNEQFF. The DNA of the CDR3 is TGTGCCAGCAGCCCAAATGAGCAGTTCTTC.

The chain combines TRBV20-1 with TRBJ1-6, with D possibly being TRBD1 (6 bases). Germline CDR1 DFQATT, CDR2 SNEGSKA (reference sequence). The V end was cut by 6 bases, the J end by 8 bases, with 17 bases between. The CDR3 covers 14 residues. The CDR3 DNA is TGCAGTGCCCGACAGGCGCTCGGCGATTCACCCCTCCACTTT. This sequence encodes CSARQALGDSPLHF.

For the CDR3, the DNA is TGCAGTGCCATCTCGGCGGGAGGGCCACCAGATACGCAGTATTTT. Its protein is CSAISAGGPPDTQYF. The gene calls are TRBV20-1 and TRBJ2-3; 9 bases agree with TRBD2. V lost 6 bases, J lost 4 bases, and 11 bases stayed unmatched. Per germline, CDR1 DFQATT and CDR2 SNEGSKA (reference sequence). The length of the CDR3 is 15 residues.

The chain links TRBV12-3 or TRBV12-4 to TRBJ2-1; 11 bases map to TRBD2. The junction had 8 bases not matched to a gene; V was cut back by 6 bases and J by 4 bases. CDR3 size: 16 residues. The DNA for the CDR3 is TGTGCCAGCAGCGAGTCCGGGACTAGCGGTTACAATGAGCAGTTCTTC. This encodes CASSESGTSGYNEQFF.

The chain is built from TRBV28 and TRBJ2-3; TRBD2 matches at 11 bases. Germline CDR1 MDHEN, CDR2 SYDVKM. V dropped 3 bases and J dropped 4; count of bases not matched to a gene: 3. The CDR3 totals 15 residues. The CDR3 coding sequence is TGTGCCAGCAGTTTTAGCGGGAGGGTCCCAGATACGCAGTATTTT. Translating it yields CASSFSGRVPDTQYF.

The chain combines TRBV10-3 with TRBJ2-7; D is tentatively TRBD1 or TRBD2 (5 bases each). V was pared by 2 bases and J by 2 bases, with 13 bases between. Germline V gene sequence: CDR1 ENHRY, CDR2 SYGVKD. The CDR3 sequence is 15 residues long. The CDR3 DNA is TGTGCCATCAGTGAGACTGGGACCGAAGCCTACGAGCAGTACTTC. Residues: CAISETGTEAYEQYF.

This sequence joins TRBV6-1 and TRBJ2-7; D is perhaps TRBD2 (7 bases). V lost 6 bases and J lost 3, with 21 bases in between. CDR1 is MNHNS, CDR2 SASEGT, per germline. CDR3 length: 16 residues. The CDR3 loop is CASRGSRGGDYYEQYF. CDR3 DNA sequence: TGTGCCAGCAGGGGGTCCAGGGGCGGGGACTACTACGAGCAGTACTTC.

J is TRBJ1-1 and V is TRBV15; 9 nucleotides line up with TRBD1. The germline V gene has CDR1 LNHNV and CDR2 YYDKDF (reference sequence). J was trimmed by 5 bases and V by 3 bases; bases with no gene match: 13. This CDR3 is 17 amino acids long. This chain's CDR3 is CATSRNPPGQGETEAFF. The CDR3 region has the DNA TGTGCCACCAGCAGGAACCCTCCGGGACAGGGTGAGACTGAAGCTTTCTTT.

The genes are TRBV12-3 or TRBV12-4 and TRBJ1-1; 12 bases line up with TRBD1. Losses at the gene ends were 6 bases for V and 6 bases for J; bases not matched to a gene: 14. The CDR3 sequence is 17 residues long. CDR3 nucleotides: TGTGCCAGCAGGGGACAGGGGGCCGCTTATGGTCATTCTGAAGCTTTCTTT. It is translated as CASRGQGAAYGHSEAFF.

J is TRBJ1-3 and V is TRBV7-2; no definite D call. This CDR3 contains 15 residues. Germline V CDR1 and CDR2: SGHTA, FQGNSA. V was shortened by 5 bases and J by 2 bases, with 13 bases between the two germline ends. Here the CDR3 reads CASSPSVGPGNTIYF. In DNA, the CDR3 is TGTGCCAGCAGCCCTTCGGTAGGGCCTGGAAACACCATATATTTT.

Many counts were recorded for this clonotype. The CDR3 here is CASSRGREQFF. Here the CDR3 DNA reads TGTGCCAGCAGCCGGGGGCGTGAGCAGTTCTTC. The chain joins TRBV3-1 to TRBJ2-1; tentative D call: TRBD1 (6 bases). V was trimmed by 4 bases and J by 9 bases, leaving 7 bases between them. CDR1 LGHDT and CDR2 YNNKEL come from the germline V gene (reference sequence). The length of the CDR3 is 11 residues.